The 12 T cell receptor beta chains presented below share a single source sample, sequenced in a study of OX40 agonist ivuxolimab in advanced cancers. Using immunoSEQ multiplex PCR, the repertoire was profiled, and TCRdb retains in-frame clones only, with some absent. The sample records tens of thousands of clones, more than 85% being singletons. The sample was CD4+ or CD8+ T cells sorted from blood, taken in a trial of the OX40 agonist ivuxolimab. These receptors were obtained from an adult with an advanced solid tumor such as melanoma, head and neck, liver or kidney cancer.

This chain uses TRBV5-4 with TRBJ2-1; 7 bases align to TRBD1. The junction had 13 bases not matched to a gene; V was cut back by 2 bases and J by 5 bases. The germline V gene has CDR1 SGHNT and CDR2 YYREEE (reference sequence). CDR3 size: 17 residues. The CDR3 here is CASSFGDETGTHNEQFF. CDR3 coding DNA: TGTGCCAGCAGCTTTGGGGACGAGACAGGGACCCACAATGAGCAGTTCTTC.

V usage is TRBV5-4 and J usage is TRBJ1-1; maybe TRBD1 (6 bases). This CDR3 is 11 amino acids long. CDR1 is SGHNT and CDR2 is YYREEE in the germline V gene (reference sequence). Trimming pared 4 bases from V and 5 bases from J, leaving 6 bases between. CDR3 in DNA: TGTGCCAGCAGCCAGGGGACTGAAGCTTTCTTT. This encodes CASSQGTEAFF.

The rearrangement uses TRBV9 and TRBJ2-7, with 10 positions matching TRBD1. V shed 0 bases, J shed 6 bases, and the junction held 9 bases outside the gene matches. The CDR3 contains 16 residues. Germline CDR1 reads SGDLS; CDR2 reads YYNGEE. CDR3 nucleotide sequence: TGTGCCAGCAGCGTAGACTCAGGACAGGGGGATCGCGAGCAGTACTTC. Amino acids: CASSVDSGQGDREQYF.

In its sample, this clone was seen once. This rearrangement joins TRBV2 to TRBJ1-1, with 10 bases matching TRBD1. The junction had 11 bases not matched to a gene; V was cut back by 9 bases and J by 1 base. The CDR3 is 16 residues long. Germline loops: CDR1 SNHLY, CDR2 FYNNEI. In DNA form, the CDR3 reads TGTGCCAGGACCGTCCCGGGACAGGGGCGGAACACTGAAGCTTTCTTT. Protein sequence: CARTVPGQGRNTEAFF.

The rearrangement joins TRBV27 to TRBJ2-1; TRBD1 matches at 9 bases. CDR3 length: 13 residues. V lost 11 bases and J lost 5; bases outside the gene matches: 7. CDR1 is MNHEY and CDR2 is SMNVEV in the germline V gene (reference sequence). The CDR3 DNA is TGTGCCTTCACCCGGACAGGGGACAATGAGCAGTTCTTC. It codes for CAFTRTGDNEQFF.

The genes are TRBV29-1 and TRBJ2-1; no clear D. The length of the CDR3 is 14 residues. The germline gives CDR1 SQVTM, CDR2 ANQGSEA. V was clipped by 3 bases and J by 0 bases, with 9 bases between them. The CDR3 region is CSVEGIGSYNEQFF. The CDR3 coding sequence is TGCAGCGTTGAGGGCATCGGCTCCTACAATGAGCAGTTCTTC.

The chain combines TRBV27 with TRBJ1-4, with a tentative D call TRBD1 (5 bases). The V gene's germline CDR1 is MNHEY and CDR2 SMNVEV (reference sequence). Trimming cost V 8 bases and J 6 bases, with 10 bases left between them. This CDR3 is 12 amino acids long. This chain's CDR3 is CASSGGDEKLFF. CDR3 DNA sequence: TGTGCCAGCTCGGGAGGGGATGAAAAACTGTTTTTT.

The CDR3 coding sequence is TGTGCCAGCAGCCAAGTGGGGGTGGGAGAGACCCAGTACTTC. It codes for CASSQVGVGETQYF. The V and J genes are TRBV14 and TRBJ2-5; D may be TRBD1 or TRBD2 (5 bases each). V lost 1 base to trimming and J lost 4 bases, with 10 bases between them. Germline V gives CDR1 SGHDN, CDR2 FVKESK. The CDR3 contains 14 residues.

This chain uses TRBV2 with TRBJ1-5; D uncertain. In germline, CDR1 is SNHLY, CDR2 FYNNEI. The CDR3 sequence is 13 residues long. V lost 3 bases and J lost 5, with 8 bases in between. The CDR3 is CASSDEDYQPQHF. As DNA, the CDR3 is TGTGCCAGCAGTGACGAGGACTATCAGCCCCAGCATTTT. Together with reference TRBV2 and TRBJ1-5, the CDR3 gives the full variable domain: EPEVTQTPSHQVTQMGQEVILRCVPISNHLYFYWYRQILGQKVEFLVSFYNNEISEKSEIFDDQFSVERPDGSNFTLKIRSTKLEDSAMYFCASSDEDYQPQHFGDGTRLSIL.

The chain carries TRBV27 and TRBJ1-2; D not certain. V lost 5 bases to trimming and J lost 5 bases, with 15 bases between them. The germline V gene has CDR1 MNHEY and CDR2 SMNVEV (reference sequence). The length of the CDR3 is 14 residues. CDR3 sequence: CASSGTSSLYGYTF. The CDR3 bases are TGTGCCAGCAGTGGAACATCCAGCCTATATGGCTACACCTTC.

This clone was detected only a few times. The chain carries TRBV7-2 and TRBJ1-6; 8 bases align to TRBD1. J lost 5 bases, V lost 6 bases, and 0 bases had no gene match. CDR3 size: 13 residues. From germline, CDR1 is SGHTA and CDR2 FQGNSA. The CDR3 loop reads CASRTGDNSPLHF. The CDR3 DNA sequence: TGTGCCAGCAGGACAGGGGATAATTCACCCCTCCACTTT.

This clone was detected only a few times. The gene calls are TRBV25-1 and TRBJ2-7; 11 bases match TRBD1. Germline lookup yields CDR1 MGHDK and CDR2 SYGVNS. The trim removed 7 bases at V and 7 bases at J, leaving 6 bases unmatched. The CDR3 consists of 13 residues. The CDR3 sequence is CASIGQGAREQYF. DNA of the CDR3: TGTGCCAGCATTGGACAGGGGGCGCGTGAGCAGTACTTC.